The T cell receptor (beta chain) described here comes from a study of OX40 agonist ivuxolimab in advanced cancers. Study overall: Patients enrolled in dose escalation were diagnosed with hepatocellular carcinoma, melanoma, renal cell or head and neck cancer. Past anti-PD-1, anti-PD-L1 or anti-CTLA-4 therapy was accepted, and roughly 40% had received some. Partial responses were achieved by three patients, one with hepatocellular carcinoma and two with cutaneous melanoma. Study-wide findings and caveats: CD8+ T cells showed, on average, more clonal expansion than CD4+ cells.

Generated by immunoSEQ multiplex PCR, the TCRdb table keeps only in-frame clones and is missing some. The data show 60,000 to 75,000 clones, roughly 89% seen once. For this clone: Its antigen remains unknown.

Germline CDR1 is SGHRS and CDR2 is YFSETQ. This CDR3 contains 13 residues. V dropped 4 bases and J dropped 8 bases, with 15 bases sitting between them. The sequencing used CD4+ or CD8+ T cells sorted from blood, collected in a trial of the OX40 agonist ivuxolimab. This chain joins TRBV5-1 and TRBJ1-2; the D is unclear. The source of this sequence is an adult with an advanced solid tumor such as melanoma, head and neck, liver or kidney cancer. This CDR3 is CASSPIIEGGYTF. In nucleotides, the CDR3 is TGCGCCAGCAGCCCAATAATAGAGGGCGGCTACACCTTC.